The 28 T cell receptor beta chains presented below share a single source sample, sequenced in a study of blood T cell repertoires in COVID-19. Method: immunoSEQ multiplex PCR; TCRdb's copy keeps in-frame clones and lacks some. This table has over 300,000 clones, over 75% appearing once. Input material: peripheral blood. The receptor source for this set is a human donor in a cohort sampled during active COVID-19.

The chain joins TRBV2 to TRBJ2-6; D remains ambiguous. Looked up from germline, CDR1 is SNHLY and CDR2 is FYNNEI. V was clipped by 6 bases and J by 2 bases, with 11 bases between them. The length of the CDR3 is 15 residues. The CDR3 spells CASSPEKPGANVLTF. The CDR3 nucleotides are TGTGCCAGCAGCCCGGAGAAGCCTGGGGCCAACGTCCTGACTTTC.

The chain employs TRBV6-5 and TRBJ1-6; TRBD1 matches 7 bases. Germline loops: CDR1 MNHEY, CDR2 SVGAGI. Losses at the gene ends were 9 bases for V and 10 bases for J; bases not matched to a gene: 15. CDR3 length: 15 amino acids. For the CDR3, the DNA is TGTGCCAGTAAAACGAGGGGGCTAGTGGGATCACCCCTCCACTTT. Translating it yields CASKTRGLVGSPLHF.

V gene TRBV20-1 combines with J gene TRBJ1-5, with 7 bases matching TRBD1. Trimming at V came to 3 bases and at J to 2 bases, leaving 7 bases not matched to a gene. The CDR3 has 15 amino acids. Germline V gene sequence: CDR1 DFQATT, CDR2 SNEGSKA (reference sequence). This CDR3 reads CSASRDSQGNQPQHF. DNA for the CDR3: TGCAGTGCTAGTCGGGACAGTCAGGGCAATCAGCCCCAGCATTTT.

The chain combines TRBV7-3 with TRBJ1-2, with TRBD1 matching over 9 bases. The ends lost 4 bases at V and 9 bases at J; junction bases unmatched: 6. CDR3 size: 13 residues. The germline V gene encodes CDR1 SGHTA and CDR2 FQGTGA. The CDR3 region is CASSSTGGRSYTF. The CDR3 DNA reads TGTGCCAGCAGCTCCACAGGGGGCCGTAGCTACACCTTC.

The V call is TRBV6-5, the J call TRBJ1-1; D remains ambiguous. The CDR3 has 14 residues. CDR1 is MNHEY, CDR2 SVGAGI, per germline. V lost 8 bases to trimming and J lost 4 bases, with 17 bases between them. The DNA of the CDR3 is TGTGCCAGCCTTCCTTTTTTCACGGGCACTGAAGCTTTCTTT. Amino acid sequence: CASLPFFTGTEAFF.

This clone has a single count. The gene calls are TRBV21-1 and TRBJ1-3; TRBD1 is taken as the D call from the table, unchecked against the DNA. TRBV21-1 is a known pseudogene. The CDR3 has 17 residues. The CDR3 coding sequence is TGTGCCAGCAGCAACGGTTCAGGGCGACGCTCTGGAAACACCATATATTTT. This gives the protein CASSNGSGRRSGNTIYF.

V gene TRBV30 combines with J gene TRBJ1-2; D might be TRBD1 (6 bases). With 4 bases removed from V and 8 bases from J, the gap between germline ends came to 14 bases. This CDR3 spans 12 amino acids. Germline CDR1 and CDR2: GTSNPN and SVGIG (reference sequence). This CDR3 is CAWIKQGGGYTF. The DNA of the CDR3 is TGTGCCTGGATAAAACAGGGCGGGGGCTACACCTTC.

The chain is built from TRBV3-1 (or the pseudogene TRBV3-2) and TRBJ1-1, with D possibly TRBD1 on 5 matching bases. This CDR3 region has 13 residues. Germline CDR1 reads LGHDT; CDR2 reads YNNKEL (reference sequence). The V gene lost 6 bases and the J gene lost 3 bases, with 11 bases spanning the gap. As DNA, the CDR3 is TGTGCCAGCAGGGAGACGGGGGACACTGAAGCTTTCTTT. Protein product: CASRETGDTEAFF.

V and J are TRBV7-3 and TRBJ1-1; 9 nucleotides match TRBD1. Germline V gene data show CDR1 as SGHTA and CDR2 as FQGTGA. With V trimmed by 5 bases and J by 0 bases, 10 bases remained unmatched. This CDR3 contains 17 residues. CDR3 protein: CASSPGQGFLVNTEAFF. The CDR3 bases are TGTGCCAGCAGCCCAGGACAGGGGTTTCTGGTGAACACTGAAGCTTTCTTT.

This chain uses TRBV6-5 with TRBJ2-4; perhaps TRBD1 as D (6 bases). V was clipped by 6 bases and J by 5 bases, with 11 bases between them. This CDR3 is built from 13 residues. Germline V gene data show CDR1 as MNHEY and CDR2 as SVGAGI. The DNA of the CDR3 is TGTGCCAGCAGACGGACAGAAGAAAACATTCAGTACTTC. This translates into CASRRTEENIQYF.

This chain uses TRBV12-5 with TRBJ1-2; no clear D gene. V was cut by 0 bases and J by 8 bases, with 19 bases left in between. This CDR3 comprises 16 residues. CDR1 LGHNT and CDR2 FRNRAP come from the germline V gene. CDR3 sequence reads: CASGLVLGRTPAGYTF. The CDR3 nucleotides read TGTGCTAGTGGTTTGGTACTAGGCAGGACGCCGGCCGGCTACACCTTC.

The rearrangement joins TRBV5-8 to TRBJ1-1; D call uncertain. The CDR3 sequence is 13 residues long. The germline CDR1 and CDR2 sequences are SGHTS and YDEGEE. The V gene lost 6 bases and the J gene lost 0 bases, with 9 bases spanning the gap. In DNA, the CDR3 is TGTGCCAGCACCAAACAGTTGAACACTGAAGCTTTCTTT. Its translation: CASTKQLNTEAFF.

CDR3 loop: CASSLLPSGGNTGELFF. The CDR3 DNA follows: TGCGCCAGCAGCTTACTCCCTAGCGGGGGGAACACCGGGGAGCTGTTTTTT. This chain links TRBV5-1 with TRBJ2-2; 10 bases align to TRBD2. Germline assignment: CDR1 SGHRS and CDR2 YFSETQ. This CDR3 has 17 amino acids. V lost 2 bases and J lost 1; bases outside the gene matches: 5.

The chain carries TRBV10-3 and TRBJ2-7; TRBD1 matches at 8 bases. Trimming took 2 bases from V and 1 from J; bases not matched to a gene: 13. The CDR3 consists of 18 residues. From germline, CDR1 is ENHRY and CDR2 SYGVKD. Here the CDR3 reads CAISEAGAGRGPSYEQYF. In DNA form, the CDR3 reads TGTGCCATCAGTGAGGCTGGTGCCGGCAGGGGGCCATCCTACGAGCAGTACTTC.

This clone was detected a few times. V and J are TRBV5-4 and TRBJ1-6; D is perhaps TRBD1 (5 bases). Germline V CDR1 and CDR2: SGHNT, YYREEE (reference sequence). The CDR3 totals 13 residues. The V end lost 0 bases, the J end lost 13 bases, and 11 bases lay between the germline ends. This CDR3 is CASSLGGFSPLHF. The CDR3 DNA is TGTGCCAGCAGCTTGGGGGGCTTTTCCCCCCTCCACTTT.

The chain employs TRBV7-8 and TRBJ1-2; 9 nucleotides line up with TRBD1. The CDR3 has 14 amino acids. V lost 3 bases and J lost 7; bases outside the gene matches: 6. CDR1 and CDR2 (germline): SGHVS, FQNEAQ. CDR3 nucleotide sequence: TGTGCCAGCAGCTTCGAACAGGGGGCGCTTGGCTACACCTTC. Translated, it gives CASSFEQGALGYTF.

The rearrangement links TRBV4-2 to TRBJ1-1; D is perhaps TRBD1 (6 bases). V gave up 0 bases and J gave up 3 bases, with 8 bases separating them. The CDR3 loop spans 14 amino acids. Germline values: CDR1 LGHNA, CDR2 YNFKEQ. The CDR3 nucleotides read TGTGCCAGCAGCCAAGAGGGGGCGTACACTGAAGCTTTCTTT. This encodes CASSQEGAYTEAFF.

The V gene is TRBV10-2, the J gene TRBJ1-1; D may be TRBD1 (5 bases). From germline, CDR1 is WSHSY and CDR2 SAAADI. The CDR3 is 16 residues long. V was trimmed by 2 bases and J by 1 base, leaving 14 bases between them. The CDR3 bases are TGCGCCAGCAGTGAGCCAGGGAACTGGAGGAACACTGAAGCTTTCTTT. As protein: CASSEPGNWRNTEAFF.

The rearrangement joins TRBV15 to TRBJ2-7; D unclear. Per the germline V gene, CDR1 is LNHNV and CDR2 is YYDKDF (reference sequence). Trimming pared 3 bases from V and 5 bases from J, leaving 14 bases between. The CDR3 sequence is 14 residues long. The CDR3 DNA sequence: TGTGCCACCAGCAGGATACGGGTCAAGGACGAGCAGTACTTC. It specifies CATSRIRVKDEQYF.

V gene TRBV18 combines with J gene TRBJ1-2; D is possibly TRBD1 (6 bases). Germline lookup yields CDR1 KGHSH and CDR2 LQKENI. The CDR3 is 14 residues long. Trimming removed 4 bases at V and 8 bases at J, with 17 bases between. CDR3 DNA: TGTGCCAGCTCACTACAGGGTCCCTCGGGAGGCTACACCTTC. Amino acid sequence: CASSLQGPSGGYTF.

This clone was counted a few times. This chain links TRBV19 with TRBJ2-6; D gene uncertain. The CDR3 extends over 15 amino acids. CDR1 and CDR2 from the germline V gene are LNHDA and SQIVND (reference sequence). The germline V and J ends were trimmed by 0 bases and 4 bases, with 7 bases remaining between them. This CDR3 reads CASSIDRYGANVLTF. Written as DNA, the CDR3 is TGTGCCAGTAGTATAGATCGGTACGGGGCCAACGTCCTGACTTTC.

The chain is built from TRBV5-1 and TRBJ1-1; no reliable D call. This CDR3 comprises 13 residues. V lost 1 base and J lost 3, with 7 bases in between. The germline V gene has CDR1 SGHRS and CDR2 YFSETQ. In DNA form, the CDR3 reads TGCGCCAGCAGCTTGAACAGAGACACTGAAGCTTTCTTT. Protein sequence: CASSLNRDTEAFF.

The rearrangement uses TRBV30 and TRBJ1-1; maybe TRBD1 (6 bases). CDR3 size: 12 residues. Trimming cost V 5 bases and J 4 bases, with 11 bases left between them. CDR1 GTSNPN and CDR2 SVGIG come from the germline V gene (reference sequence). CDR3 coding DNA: TGTGCCTGGGAACAGGGAAGCACTGAAGCTTTCTTT. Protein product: CAWEQGSTEAFF.

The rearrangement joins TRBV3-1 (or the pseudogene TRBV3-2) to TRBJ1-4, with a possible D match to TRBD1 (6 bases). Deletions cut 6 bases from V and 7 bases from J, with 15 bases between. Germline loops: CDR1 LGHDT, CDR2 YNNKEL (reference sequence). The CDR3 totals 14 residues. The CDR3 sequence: CASRLQGGGEKLFF. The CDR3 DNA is TGTGCCAGCAGGCTACAGGGAGGGGGTGAAAAACTGTTTTTT.

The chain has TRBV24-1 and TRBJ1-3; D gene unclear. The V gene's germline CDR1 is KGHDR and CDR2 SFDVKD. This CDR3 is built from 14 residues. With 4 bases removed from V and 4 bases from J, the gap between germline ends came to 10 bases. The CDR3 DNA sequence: TGTGCCACCAGTGACCCCCAACGGGGAAACACCATATATTTT. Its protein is CATSDPQRGNTIYF.

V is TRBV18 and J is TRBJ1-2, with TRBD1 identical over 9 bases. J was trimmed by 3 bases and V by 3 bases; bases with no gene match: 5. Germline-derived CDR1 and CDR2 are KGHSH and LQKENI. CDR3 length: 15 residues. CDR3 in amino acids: CASSPGTGRDYGYTF. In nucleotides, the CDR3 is TGTGCCAGCTCACCCGGGACAGGGCGCGACTATGGCTACACCTTC.

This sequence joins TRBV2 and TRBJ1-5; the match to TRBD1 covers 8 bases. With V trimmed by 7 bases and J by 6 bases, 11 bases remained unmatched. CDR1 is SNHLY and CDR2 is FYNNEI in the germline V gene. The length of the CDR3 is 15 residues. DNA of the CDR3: TGTGCCAGCACGAAGACAGGGGCGTTCGGTCAGCCCCAGCATTTT. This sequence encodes CASTKTGAFGQPQHF.

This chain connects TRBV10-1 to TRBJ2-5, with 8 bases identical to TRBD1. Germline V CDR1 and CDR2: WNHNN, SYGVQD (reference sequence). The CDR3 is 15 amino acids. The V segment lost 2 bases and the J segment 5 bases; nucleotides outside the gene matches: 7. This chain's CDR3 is CASSERPGGAETQYF. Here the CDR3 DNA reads TGCGCCAGCAGTGAGAGGCCAGGGGGCGCCGAGACCCAGTACTTC.